This TCR beta chain derives from a study of PD-L1 blockade in urothelial cancer. Germline V gene sequence: CDR1 LGHNA, CDR2 YSLEER. This CDR3 has 17 residues. Trimming took 0 bases from V and 4 from J; bases not matched to a gene: 6. Using immunoSEQ multiplex PCR, the repertoire was profiled, and TCRdb retains in-frame clones only, with some absent. The sample shows tens of thousands of clones, roughly 90% of them seen only once. This sample's time point: pretreatment peripheral blood. The sample here was PBMCs, taken around atezolizumab (anti-PD-L1) treatment. V and J are TRBV4-3 and TRBJ2-1; TRBD2 aligns across 10 bases. This sequence was found in a man aged 55-75 years with urothelial cancer. CDR3: CASSQDLRAGGYNEQFF. Here the CDR3 DNA reads TGCGCCAGCAGCCAAGATCTTAGAGCGGGAGGGTACAATGAGCAGTTCTTC.